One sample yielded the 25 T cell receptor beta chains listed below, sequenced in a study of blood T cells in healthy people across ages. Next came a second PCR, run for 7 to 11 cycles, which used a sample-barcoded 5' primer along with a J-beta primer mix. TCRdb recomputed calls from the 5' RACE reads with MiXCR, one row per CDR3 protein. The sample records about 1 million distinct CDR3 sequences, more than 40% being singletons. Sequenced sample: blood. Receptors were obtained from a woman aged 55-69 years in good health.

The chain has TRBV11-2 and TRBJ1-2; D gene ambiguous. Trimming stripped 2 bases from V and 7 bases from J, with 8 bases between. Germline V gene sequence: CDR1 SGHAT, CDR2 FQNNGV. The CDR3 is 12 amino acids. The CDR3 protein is CASSLFRGGYTF. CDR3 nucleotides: TGTGCCAGCAGCTTATTCCGTGGTGGCTACACCTTC.

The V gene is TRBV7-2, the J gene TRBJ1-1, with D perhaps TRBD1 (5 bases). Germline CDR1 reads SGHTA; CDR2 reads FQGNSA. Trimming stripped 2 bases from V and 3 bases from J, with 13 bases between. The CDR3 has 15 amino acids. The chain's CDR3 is CASSLLMGEYTEAFF. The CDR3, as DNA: TGTGCCAGCAGCTTACTAATGGGGGAATACACTGAAGCTTTCTTT. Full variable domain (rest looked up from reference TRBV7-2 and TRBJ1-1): GAGVSQSPSNKVTEKGKDVELRCDPISGHTALYWYRQSLGQGLEFLIYFQGNSAPDKSGLPSDRFSAERTGGSVSTLTIQRTQQEDSAVYLCASSLLMGEYTEAFFGQGTRLTVV.

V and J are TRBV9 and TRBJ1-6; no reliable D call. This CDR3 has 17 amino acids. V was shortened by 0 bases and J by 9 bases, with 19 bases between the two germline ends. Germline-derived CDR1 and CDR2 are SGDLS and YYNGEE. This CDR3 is CASSVVVQTKFGSPLHF. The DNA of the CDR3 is TGTGCCAGCAGCGTAGTAGTTCAAACCAAGTTCGGTTCACCCCTCCACTTT.

Written as DNA, the CDR3 is TGCGCCAGCAGTGAGTCAAGGCGGGCAGAGCAGTACTTC. This encodes CASSESRRAEQYF. The J gene is TRBJ2-4, the V gene TRBV10-1, with D perhaps TRBD2 (5 bases). V dropped 0 bases and J dropped 13 bases, with 13 bases sitting between them. Germline values: CDR1 WNHNN, CDR2 SYGVQD (reference sequence). The length of the CDR3 is 13 residues.

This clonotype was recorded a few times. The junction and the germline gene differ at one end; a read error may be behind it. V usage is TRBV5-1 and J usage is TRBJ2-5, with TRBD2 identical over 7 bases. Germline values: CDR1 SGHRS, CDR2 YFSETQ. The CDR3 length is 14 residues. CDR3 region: CASSFTSGKETQYF. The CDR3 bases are TGTGCCAGCAGTTTCACCAGCGGGAAGGAGACCCAGTACTTC.

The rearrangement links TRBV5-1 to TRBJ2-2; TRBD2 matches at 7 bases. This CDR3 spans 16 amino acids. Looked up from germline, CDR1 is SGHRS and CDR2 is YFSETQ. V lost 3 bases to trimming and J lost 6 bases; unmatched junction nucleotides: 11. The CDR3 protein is CASSSIMGGGPGELFF. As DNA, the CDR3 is TGCGCCAGCAGCTCCATTATGGGCGGGGGACCCGGGGAGCTGTTTTTT.

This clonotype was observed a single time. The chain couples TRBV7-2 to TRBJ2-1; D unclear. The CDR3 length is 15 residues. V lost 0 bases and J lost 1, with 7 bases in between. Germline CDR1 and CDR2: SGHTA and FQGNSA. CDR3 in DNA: TGTGCCAGCAGCTTAGCTGCGAATTCCTACAATGAGCAGTTCTTC. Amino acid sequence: CASSLAANSYNEQFF.

Here the CDR3 DNA reads TGCGCCAGCAGCCTCCGGACTAGTAGCACAGATACGCAGTATTTT. This sequence encodes CASSLRTSSTDTQYF. The genes are TRBV5-1 and TRBJ2-3; TRBD2 matches 7 bases. Germline V gene lookup returns CDR1 SGHRS and CDR2 YFSETQ. The CDR3 loop spans 15 amino acids. J was trimmed by 0 bases and V by 4 bases; bases with no gene match: 5.

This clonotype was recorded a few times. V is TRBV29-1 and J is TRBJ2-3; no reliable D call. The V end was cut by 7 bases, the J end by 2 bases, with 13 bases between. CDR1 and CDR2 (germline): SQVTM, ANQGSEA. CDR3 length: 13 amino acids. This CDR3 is CSASDSDTDTQYF. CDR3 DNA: TGCAGCGCAAGCGACTCTGACACAGATACGCAGTATTTT.

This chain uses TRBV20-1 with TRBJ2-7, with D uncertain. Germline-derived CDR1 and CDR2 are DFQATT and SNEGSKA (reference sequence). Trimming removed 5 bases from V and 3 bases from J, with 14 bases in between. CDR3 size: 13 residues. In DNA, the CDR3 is TGCAGTGCTCACCGACTGCCAATCTACGAGCAGTACTTC. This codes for CSAHRLPIYEQYF.

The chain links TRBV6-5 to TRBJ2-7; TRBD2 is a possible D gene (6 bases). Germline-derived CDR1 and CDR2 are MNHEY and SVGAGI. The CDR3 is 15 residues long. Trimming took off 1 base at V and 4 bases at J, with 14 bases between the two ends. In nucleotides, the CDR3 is TGTGCCAGCAGTTACTTAGGAGGGGCCCTTTACGAGCAGTACTTC. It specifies CASSYLGGALYEQYF.

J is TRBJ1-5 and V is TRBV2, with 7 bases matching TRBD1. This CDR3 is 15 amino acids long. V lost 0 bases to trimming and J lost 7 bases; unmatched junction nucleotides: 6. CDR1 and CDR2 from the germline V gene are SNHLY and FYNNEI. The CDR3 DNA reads TGTGCCAGCAGTGAAGCTGAGGGAGGGGGCCAGCCCCAGCATTTT. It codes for CASSEAEGGGQPQHF.

This chain's CDR3 is CASSDAVAQETQYF. The CDR3 bases are TGTGCCAGCAGCGATGCCGTAGCTCAAGAGACCCAGTACTTC. The chain links TRBV11-3 to TRBJ2-7, with D hard to call. The J call may be incorrect, as the DNA end agrees better with TRBJ2-5. Germline CDR1 reads SGHNT; CDR2 reads YENEEA. The CDR3 runs 14 residues.

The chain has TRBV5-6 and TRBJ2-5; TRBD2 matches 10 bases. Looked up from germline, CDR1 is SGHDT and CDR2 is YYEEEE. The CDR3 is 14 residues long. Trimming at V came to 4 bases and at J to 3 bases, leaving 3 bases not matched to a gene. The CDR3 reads CASSRLAGEETQYF. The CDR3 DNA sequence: TGTGCCAGCAGCCGCCTAGCGGGAGAAGAGACCCAGTACTTC.

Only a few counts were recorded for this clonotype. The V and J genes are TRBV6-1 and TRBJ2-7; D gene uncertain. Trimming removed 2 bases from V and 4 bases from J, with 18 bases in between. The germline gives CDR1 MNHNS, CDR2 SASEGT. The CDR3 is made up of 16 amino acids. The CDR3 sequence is CASSEPVGPNLYEQYF. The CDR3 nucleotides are TGTGCCAGCAGTGAACCCGTGGGCCCTAATCTTTACGAGCAGTACTTC.

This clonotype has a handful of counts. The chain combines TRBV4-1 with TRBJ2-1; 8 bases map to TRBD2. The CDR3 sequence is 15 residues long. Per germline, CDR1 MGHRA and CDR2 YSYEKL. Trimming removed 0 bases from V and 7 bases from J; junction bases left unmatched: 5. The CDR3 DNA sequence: TGCGCCAGCAGCCAAGAAGGGTCTAGCGGGAATGAGCAGTTCTTC. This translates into CASSQEGSSGNEQFF.

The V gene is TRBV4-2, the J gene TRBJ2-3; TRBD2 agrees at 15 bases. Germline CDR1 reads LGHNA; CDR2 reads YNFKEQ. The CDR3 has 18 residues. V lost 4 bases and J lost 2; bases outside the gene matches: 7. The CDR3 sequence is CASSPGLAGGPHTDTQYF. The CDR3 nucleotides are TGTGCCAGCAGCCCGGGACTAGCGGGAGGACCTCACACAGATACGCAGTATTTT.

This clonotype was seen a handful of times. The CDR3 here is CSAPRGTGMNYNEQFF. The CDR3 DNA reads TGCAGTGCCCCGCGGGGAACCGGGATGAATTACAATGAGCAGTTCTTC. This sequence joins TRBV20-1 and TRBJ2-1, with D perhaps matching TRBD2 (6 bases). This CDR3 is built from 16 residues. The V and J ends lost 6 bases and 4 bases respectively, with 22 bases between them. Per germline, CDR1 DFQATT and CDR2 SNEGSKA (reference sequence).

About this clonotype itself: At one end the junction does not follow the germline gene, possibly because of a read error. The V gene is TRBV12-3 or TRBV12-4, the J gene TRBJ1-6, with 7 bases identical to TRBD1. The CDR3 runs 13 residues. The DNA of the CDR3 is TGTGCCAGCAGTCAGGGGGTCAATTCACTCCTCCACTTT. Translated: CASSQGVNSLLHF.

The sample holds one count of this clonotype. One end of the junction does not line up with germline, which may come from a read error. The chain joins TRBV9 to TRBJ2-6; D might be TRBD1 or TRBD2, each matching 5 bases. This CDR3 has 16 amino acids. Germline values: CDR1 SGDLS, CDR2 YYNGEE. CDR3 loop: CASSVDQDSGANILTF. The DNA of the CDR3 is TGTGCCAGCAGCGTAGATCAGGACTCTGGGGCCAACATCCTGACTTTC.

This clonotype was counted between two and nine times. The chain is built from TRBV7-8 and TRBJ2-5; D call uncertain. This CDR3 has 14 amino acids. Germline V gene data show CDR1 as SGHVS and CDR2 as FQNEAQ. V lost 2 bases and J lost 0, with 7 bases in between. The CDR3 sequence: CASSLRSNQETQYF. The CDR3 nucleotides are TGTGCCAGCAGCTTACGCAGTAACCAAGAGACCCAGTACTTC.

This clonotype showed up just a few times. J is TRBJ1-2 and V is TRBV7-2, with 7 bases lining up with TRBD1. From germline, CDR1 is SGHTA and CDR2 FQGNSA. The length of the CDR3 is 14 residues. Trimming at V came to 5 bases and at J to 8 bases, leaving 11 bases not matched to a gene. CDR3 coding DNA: TGTGCCAGCAGCCGGACAGGAGGGTTTAGGGGCTACACCTTC. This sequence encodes CASSRTGGFRGYTF.

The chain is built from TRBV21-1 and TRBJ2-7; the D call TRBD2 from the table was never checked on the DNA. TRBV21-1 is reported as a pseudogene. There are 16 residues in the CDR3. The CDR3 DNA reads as TGTGCCAGCAGCAAAGGGACTAGGGCCCAAACCTACGAGCAGTACTTC. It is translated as CASSKGTRAQTYEQYF.

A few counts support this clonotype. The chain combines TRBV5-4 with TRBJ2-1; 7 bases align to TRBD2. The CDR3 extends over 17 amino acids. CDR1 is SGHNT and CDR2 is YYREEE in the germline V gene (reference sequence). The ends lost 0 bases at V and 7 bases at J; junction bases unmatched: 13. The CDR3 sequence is CASSLASGAGTGNEQFF. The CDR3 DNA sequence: TGTGCCAGCAGCTTGGCCAGCGGAGCGGGAACCGGAAATGAGCAGTTCTTC. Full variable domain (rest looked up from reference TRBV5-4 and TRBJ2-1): ETGVTQSPTHLIKTRGQQVTLRCSSQSGHNTVSWYQQALGQGPQFIFQYYREEENGRGNFPPRFSGLQFPNYSSELNVNALELDDSALYLCASSLASGAGTGNEQFFGPGTRLTVL.

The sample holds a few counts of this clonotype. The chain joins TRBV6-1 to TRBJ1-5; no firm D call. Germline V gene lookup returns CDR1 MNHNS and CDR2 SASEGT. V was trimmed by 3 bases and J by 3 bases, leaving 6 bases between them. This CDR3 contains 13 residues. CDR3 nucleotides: TGTGCCAGCAGTGAGTGGTCCAATCAGCCCCAGCATTTT. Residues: CASSEWSNQPQHF.